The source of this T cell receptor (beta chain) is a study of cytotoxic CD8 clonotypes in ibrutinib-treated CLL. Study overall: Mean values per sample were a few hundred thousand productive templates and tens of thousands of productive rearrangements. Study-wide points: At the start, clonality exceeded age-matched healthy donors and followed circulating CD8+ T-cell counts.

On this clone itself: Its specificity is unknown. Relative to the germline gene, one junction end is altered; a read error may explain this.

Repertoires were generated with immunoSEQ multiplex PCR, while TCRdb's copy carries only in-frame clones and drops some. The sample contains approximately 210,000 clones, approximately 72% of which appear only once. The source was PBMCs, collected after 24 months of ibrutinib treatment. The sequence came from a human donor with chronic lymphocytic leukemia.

The CDR3 sequence: CASLSLGDNPTF. DNA of the CDR3: TGTGCCAGCCTATCTTTGGGGGACAATCCAACCTTC. This chain links TRBV18 with TRBJ2-7, with D perhaps matching TRBD1 (6 bases). Germline CDR1 and CDR2: KGHSH and LQKENI. The CDR3 runs 12 residues.